This T cell receptor (beta chain) was retrieved from a study of blood T cell repertoires in COVID-19. The overall study: Sources were T cells, B-cell-depleted T cells, or PBMCs; the material itself was cDNA or gDNA.

Profiling relied on immunoSEQ multiplex PCR, and the TCRdb table lists in-frame clones only, not all of them. Altogether approximately 140,000 clones are present, 80% to 90% being singletons, with the ten largest covering around 3.5%. After removal of 1 base from V and 2 bases from J, the junction contained 14 bases not matched to a gene. This CDR3 has 18 amino acids. Germline-derived CDR1 and CDR2 are SGHDN and FVKESK. The chain combines TRBV14 with TRBJ2-7; 7 bases agree with TRBD2. Sequenced sample: peripheral blood. The TCR sequence derives from a man aged 65 to 79 with acute or convalescent COVID-19. CDR3 region: CASSQASGVGYSTYEQYF. Here the CDR3 DNA reads TGTGCCAGCAGCCAAGCGAGCGGGGTTGGGTATAGTACCTACGAGCAGTACTTC. Full variable domain (outside the CDR3, taken from reference TRBV14 and TRBJ2-7): EAGVTQFPSHSVIEKGQTVTLRCDPISGHDNLYWYRRVMGKEIKFLLHFVKESKQDESGMPNNRFLAERTGGTYSTLKVQPAELEDSGVYFCASSQASGVGYSTYEQYFGPGTRLTVT.